What follows is one TCR beta chain and its context. The data derive from a study of blood T cell repertoires in COVID-19. Sequenced by immunoSEQ multiplex PCR; TCRdb stores in-frame clones only, minus some. The data hold about 240,000 clones, with 81% observed a single time. The CDR3 has 10 amino acids. Germline CDR1 is DFQATT and CDR2 is SNEGSKA (reference sequence). V was cut by 4 bases and J by 5 bases, with 5 bases left in between. The chain is built from TRBV20-1 and TRBJ1-1; unclear D gene. The sample comprised peripheral blood. This clonotype was sampled from a woman older than 75 with COVID-19, enrolled during active disease. The CDR3 DNA reads as TGCAGTGCTACCAGGACTGAAGCTTTCTTT. It codes for CSATRTEAFF.